In this sample, the clone carrying this T cell receptor beta chain turned up once. The antigen remains undetermined. TCRdb's copy holds only in-frame clones and misses some; the assay was immunoSEQ multiplex PCR. The profile shows about 120,000 clones, about 92% of them singletons. V was pared by 4 bases and J by 3 bases, with 12 bases between. This CDR3 contains 14 residues. The germline gives CDR1 SEHNR, CDR2 FQNEAQ (reference sequence). This sample is drawn from a study of T cell responses to AZD1222 COVID-19 vaccine. General study results and limits: At 160-218 and 743-854, vaccine-associated CD4 TCRs were dominant, and they spanned spike.

This sequence was found in an adult who received the AZD1222 COVID-19 vaccine. This chain links TRBV7-9 with TRBJ1-1, with a weak D call TRBD1 (6 bases). This material consisted of peripheral blood, taken 28 days after the second AZD1222 dose. DNA of the CDR3: TGTGCCAGCAGCTCAGACAGGTGGGACACTGAAGCTTTCTTT. It encodes CASSSDRWDTEAFF.